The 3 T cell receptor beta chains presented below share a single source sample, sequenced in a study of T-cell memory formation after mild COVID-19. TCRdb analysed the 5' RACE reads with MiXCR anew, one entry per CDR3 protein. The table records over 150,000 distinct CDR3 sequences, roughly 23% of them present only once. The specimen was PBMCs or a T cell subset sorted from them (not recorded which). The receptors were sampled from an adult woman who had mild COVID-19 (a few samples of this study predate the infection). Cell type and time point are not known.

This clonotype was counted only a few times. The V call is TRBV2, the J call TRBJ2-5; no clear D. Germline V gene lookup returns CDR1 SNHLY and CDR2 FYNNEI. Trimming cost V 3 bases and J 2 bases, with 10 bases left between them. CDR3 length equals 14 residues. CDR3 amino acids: CASSETLGQETQYF. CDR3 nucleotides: TGTGCCAGCAGTGAGACGTTGGGGCAAGAGACCCAGTACTTC.

The CDR3 spells CASSLDSTSGDTQYF. The CDR3 DNA is TGTGCCAGCAGCTTAGATTCGACTTCGGGTGATACGCAGTATTTT. The chain carries TRBV7-3 and TRBJ2-3, with D unresolved. CDR3 length equals 15 residues. V lost 2 bases to trimming and J lost 6 bases, with 15 bases between them. The germline CDR1 and CDR2 sequences are SGHTA and FQGTGA.

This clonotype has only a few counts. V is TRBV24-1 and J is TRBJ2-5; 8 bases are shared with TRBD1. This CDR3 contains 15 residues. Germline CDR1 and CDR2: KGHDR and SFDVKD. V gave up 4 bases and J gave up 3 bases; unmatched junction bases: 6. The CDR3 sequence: CATSEGQDGKETQYF. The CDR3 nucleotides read TGTGCCACCAGTGAGGGACAGGATGGAAAAGAGACCCAGTACTTC.